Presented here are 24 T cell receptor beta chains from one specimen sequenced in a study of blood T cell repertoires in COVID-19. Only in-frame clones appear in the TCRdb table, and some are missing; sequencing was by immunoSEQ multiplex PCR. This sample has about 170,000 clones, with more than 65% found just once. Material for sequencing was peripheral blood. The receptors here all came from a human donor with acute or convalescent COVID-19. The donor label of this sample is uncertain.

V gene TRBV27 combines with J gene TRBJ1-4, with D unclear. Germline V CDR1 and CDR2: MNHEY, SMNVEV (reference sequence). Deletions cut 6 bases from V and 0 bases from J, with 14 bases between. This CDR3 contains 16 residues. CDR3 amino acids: CASSSPAGSTNEKLFF. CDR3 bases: TGTGCCAGCAGCTCCCCCGCGGGCTCAACTAATGAAAAACTGTTTTTT.

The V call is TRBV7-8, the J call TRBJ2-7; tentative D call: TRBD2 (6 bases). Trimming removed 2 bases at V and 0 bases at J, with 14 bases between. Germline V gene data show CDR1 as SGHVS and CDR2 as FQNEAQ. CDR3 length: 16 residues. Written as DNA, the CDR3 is TGTGCCAGCAGCTTATCAGGCGGGACTTTCTCCTACGAGCAGTACTTC. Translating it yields CASSLSGGTFSYEQYF.

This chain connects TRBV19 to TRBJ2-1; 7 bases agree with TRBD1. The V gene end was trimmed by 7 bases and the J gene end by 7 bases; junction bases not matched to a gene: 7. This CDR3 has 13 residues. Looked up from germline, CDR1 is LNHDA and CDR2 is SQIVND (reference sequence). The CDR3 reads CASTRTGSNEQFF. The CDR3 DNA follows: TGTGCCAGTACTAGGACAGGCTCTAATGAGCAGTTCTTC.

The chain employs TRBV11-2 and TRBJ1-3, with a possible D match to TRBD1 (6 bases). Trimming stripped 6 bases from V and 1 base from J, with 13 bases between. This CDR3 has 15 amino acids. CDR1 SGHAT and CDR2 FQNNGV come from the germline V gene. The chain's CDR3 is CASSRSQGSGNTIYF. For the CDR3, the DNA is TGTGCCAGCAGTCGGTCGCAGGGGTCTGGAAACACCATATATTTT.

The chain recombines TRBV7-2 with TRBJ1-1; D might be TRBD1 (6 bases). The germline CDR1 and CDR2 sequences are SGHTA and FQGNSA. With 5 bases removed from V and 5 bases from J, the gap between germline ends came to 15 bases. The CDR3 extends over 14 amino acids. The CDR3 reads CASSQRGAWTEAFF. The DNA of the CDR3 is TGTGCCAGCAGCCAGCGGGGGGCTTGGACTGAAGCTTTCTTT.

This CDR3 reads CASSQGAAVYEQYF. The CDR3 DNA reads as TGCGCCAGCAGCCAAGGTGCCGCGGTCTACGAGCAGTACTTC. The J gene is TRBJ2-7, the V gene TRBV5-1; no firm D call. CDR3 length equals 14 residues. Trimming cost V 4 bases and J 3 bases, with 14 bases left between them. The germline CDR1 and CDR2 sequences are SGHRS and YFSETQ.

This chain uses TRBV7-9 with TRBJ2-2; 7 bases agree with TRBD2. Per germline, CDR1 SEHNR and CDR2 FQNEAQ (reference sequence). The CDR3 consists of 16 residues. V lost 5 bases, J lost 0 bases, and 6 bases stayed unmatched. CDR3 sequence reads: CASSPPGGTNTGELFF. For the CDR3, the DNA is TGTGCCAGCAGCCCCCCGGGGGGAACGAACACCGGGGAGCTGTTTTTT.

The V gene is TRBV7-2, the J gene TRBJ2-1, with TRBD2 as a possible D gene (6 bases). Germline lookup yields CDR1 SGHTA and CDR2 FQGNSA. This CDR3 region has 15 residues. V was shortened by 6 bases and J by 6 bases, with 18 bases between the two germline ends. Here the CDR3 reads CASRPGSLASNEQFF. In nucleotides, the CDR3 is TGTGCCAGCAGACCTGGGAGTCTAGCGAGCAATGAGCAGTTCTTC.

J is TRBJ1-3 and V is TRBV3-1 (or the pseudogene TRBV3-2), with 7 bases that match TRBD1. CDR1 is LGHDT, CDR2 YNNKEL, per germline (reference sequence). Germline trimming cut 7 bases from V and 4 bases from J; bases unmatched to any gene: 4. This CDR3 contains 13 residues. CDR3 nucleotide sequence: TGTGCCAGCAAACAGGGGAACGGAAACACCATATATTTT. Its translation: CASKQGNGNTIYF.

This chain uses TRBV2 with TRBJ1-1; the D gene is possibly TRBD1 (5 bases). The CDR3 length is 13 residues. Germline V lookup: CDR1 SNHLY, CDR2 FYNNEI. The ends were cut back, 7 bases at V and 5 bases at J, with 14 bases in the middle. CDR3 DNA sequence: TGTGCCAGCACTTCATCGGAGGGGACTGAAGCTTTCTTT. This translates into CASTSSEGTEAFF.

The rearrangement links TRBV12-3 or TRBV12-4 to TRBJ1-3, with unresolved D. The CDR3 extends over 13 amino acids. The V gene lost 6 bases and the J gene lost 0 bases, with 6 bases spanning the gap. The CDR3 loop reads CASREGSGNTIYF. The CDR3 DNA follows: TGTGCCAGCAGGGAGGGCTCTGGAAACACCATATATTTT.

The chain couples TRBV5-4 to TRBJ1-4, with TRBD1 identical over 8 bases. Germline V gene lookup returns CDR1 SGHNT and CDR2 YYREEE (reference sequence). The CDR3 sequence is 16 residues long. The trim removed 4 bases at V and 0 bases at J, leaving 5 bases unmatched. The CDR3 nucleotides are TGTGCCAGCAGCCTGGACAGGGCTACAACTAATGAAAAACTGTTTTTT. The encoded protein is CASSLDRATTNEKLFF.

The CDR3 region is CAARGRGANVLTF. The CDR3 bases are TGTGCCGCCAGGGGGCGAGGGGCCAACGTCCTGACTTTC. The V call is TRBV19, the J call TRBJ2-6; 8 bases align to TRBD1. The CDR3 consists of 13 residues. Trimming at V came to 11 bases and at J to 4 bases, leaving 4 bases not matched to a gene. Per the germline V gene, CDR1 is LNHDA and CDR2 is SQIVND (reference sequence).

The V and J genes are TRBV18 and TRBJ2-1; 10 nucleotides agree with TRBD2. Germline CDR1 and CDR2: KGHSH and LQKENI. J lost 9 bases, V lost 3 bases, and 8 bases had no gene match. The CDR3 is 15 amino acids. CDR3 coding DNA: TGTGCCAGCTCACCGGTCCTAGCGGGAGAGGGTGAGCAGTTCTTC. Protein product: CASSPVLAGEGEQFF.

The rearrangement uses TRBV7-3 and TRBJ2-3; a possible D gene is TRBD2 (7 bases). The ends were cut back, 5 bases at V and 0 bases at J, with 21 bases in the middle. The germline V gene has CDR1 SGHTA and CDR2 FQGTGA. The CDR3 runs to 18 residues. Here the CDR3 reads CASSPQDGAGASTDTQYF. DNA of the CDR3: TGTGCCAGCAGCCCTCAGGATGGCGCGGGGGCCAGCACAGATACGCAGTATTTT.

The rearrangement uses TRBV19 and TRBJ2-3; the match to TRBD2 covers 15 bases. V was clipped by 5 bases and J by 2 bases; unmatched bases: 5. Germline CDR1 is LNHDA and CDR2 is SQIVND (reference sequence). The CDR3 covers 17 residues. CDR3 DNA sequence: TGTGCCAGTAGTCCCCGGACTAGCGGGAGGGCCACAGATACGCAGTATTTT. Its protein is CASSPRTSGRATDTQYF.

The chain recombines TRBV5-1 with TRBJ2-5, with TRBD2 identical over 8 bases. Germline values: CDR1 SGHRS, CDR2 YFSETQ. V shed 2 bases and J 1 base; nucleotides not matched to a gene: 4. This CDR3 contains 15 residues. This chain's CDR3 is CASSLSGSSQETQYF. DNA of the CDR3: TGCGCCAGCAGCTTAAGCGGGAGTTCCCAAGAGACCCAGTACTTC.

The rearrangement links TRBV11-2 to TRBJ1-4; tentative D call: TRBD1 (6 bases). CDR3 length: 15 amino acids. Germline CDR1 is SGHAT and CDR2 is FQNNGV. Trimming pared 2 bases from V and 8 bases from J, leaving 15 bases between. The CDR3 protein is CASSLNSGTWEKLFF. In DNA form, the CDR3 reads TGTGCCAGCAGCTTAAACTCCGGGACATGGGAAAAACTGTTTTTT. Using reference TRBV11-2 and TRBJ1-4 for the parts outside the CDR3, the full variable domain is EAGVAQSPRYKIIEKRQSVAFWCNPISGHATLYWYQQILGQGPKLLIQFQNNGVVDDSQLPKDRFSAERLKGVDSTLKIQPAKLEDSAVYLCASSLNSGTWEKLFFGSGTQLSVL.

The CDR3 coding sequence is TGTGCCAGCAGCGTGGGACAGAACTATGGCTACACCTTC. Translated: CASSVGQNYGYTF. The chain employs TRBV9 and TRBJ1-2; 7 bases fit TRBD1. V was pared by 2 bases and J by 2 bases, with 0 bases of the junction left unmatched. The CDR3 has 13 residues. Germline V lookup: CDR1 SGDLS, CDR2 YYNGEE.

This CDR3 reads CASSQGTSGTNEQFF. The CDR3 DNA follows: TGTGCCAGCAGCCAAGGGACTAGCGGGACGAATGAGCAGTTCTTC. The chain carries TRBV3-1 (or the pseudogene TRBV3-2) and TRBJ2-1; 12 bases are shared with TRBD2. From germline, CDR1 is LGHDT and CDR2 YNNKEL (reference sequence). This CDR3 comprises 15 residues. After removal of 1 base from V and 7 bases from J, the junction contained 2 bases not matched to a gene.

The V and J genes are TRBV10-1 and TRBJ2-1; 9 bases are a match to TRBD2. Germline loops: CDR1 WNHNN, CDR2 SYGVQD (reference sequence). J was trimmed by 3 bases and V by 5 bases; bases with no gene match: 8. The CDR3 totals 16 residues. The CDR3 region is CASSFGGGGGYNEQFF. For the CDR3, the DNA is TGCGCCAGCAGTTTTGGTGGCGGGGGGGGCTACAATGAGCAGTTCTTC.

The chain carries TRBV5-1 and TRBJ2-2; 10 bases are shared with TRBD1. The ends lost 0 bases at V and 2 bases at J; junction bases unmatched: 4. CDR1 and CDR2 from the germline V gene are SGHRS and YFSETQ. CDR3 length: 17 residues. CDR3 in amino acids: CASSLGGTGDNTGELFF. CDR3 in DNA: TGCGCCAGCAGCTTGGGGGGGACAGGGGACAACACCGGGGAGCTGTTTTTT.

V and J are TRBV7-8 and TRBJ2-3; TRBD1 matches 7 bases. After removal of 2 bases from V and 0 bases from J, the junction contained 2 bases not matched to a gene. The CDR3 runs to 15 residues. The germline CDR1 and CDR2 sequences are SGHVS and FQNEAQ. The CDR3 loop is CASSLRGLSTDTQYF. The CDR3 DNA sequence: TGTGCCAGCAGCTTAAGGGGGCTTAGCACAGATACGCAGTATTTT.

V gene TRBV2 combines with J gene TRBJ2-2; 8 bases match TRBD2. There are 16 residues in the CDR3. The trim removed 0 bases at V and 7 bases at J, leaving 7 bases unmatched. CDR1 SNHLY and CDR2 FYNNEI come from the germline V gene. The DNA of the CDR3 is TGTGCCAGCAGTGAAGCTACGGGAGGGCCCATCGGGGAGCTGTTTTTT. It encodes CASSEATGGPIGELFF.